This T cell receptor beta chain was recovered during a study of monozygotic twins with inflammatory bowel disease. From germline, CDR1 is SGHRS and CDR2 YFSETQ. The CDR3 extends over 15 amino acids. On this clonotype: Its matching antigen is unknown.

The UMIs carried a 6-nucleotide sample barcode, and they were added by template switching. Reanalyzing the 5' RACE reads, TCRdb keeps one entry per CDR3 protein, without DNA. Its table lists approximately 85,000 distinct CDR3 sequences. Study conclusions and caveats: Varied immunosuppressive treatments among patients may have increased repertoire variability.

Sequencing input: blood. This sequence was found in a human donor with ulcerative colitis or Crohn's disease, or a healthy co-twin of an affected twin (not recorded which). V is TRBV5-1 and J is TRBJ2-3; checking the TCRdb D call of TRBD1 is not possible without DNA. The chain's CDR3 is CASSLEGTGADTQYF.